Sequencing of this TCR beta chain was carried out in a study of CD8 T cells in Susac syndrome. RNA totalling about 0.45 to 1 ug underwent reverse transcription with random hexamers. The immunoSEQ assay covered 54 Vbeta and 13 Jbeta segments for CDR3. A single record per CDR3 protein comes from TCRdb applying MiXCR to the immunoSEQ multiplex PCR reads. The sample holds about 60,000 distinct CDR3 sequences; just over 90% are singletons and the top ten take 0.15% to 0.2%. V shed 1 base, J shed 6 bases, and the junction held 11 bases outside the gene matches. CDR3 size: 17 residues. Germline V gives CDR1 LGHNA, CDR2 YNFKEQ.

The source of this sequence is a human donor in good health. The V and J genes are TRBV4-2 and TRBJ2-1, with 8 bases aligning to TRBD1. The sample was CD8+ T cells from PBMCs. The CDR3: CASSQGVAGGAGNEQFF. Written as DNA, the CDR3 is TGTGCCAGCAGCCAAGGAGTGGCAGGGGGCGCTGGCAATGAGCAGTTCTTC.